This T cell receptor beta chain was sequenced for a study of T cell responses to AZD1222 COVID-19 vaccine. Study-wide results and caveats: At baseline, seropositivity was found in only six or seven AZD1222 recipients. Only after the peak T cell response were repertoires sampled. Most donors were white British, females outnumbered males, and clonal diversity was possibly underestimated.

This CDR3 has 15 residues. V was pared by 0 bases and J by 2 bases, with 10 bases between. Germline values: CDR1 SGHKS, CDR2 YYEKEE (reference sequence). About this clone itself: What it recognizes is unknown.

Libraries were prepared by immunoSEQ multiplex PCR; TCRdb keeps only in-frame clonotypes and omits some of them. Seen here are approximately 220,000 clones, 93% observed once, and the top ten hold around 1%. This clonotype was obtained from an adult in good health. Here the sequenced sample was peripheral blood, taken on day 0 of MenACWY control vaccination. This rearrangement joins TRBV5-5 to TRBJ2-3; D gene ambiguous. CDR3 DNA sequence: TGTGCCAGCAGCTTGGCTGGCAGTCACACAGATACGCAGTATTTT. It translates to CASSLAGSHTDTQYF.